This T cell receptor (beta chain) is from a study of T-cell memory formation after mild COVID-19. Study overall: Most TCR clusters belonged to a single donor.

MiXCR was run by TCRdb on the 5' RACE reads, yielding one entry per CDR3 protein. The top ten hold roughly 21% of the sample, which has approximately 390,000 distinct CDR3 sequences, approximately 15% seen once. Sequencing was done on a sample of PBMCs or a T cell subset sorted from them (not recorded which). This TCR was sampled from a man younger than 35 who had mild COVID-19 (a few samples of this study predate the infection). Cell type and time point are not known.

The CDR3 DNA follows: TGTGCCAGCAGCCCGACGGTCGAGCAGTACTTC. This gives the protein CASSPTVEQYF. V and J are TRBV11-2 and TRBJ2-7; D not resolved. Between the trimmed V and J ends, which lost 5 bases and 6 bases, there was a span of 8 bases. CDR1 is SGHAT, CDR2 FQNNGV, per germline. The CDR3 covers 11 residues.